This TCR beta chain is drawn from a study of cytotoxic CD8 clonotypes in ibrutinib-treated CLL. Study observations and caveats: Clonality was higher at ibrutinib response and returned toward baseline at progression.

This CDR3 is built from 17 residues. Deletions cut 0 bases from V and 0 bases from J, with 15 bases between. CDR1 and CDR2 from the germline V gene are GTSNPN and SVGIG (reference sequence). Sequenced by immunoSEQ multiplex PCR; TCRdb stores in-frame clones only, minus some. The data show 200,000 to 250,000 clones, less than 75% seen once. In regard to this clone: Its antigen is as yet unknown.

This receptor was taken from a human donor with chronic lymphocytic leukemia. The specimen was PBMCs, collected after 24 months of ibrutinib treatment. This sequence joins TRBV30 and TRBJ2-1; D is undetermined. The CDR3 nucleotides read TGTGCCTGGAGTGTGGGTGGGCATACGAGCTCCTACAATGAGCAGTTCTTC. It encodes CAWSVGGHTSSYNEQFF.